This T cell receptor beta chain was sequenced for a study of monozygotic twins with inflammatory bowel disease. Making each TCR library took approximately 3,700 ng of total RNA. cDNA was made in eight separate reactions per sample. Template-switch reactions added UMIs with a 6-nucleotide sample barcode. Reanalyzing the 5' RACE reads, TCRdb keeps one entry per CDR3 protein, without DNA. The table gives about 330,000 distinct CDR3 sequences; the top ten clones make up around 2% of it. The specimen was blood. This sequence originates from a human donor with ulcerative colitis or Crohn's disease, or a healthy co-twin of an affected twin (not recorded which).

CDR3 amino acids: CASSLGAGTDTQYF. This sequence joins TRBV27 and TRBJ2-3; checking the TCRdb D call of TRBD1 is not possible without DNA. The germline V gene encodes CDR1 MNHEY and CDR2 SMNVEV (reference sequence). The CDR3 has 14 amino acids.